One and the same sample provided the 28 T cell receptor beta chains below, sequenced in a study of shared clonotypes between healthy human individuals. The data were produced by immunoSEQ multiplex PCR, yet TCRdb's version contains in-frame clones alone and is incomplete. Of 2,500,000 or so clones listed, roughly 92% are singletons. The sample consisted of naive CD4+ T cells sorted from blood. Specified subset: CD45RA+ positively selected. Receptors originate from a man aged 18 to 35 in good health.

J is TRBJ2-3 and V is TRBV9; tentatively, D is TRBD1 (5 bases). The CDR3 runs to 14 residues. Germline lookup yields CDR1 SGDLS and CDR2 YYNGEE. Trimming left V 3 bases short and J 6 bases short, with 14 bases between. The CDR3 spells CASSEGAQKDTQYF. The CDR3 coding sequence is TGTGCCAGCAGCGAAGGGGCTCAAAAGGATACGCAGTATTTT.

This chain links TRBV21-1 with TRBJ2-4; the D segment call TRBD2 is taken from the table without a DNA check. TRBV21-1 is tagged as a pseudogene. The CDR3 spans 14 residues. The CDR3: CARGTSGWMYIQYF. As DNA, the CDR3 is TGTGCCAGGGGGACTAGCGGTTGGATGTACATTCAGTACTTC.

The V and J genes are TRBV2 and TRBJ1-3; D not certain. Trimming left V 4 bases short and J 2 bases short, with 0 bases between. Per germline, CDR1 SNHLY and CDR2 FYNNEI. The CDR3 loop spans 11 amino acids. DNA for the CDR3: TGTGCCAGCAGTGCTGGAAACACCATATATTTT. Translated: CASSAGNTIYF.

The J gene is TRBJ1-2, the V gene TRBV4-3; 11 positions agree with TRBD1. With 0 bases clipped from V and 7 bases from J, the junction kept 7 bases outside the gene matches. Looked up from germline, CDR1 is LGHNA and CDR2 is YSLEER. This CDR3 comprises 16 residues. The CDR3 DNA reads TGCGCCAGCAGCCAAGAACCAACCGGGACAGGGGGTGGCTACACCTTC. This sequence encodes CASSQEPTGTGGGYTF.

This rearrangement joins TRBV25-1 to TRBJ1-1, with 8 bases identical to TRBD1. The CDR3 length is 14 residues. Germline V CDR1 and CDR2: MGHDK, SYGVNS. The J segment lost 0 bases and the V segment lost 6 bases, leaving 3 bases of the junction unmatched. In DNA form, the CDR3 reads TGTGCCAGCAGCAAGACAGGGGTGAACACTGAAGCTTTCTTT. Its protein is CASSKTGVNTEAFF.

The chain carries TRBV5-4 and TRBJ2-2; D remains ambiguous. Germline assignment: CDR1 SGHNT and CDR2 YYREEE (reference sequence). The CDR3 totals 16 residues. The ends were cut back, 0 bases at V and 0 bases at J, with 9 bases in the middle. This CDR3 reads CASSLVQATNTGELFF. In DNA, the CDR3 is TGTGCCAGCAGCTTGGTACAAGCAACGAACACCGGGGAGCTGTTTTTT.

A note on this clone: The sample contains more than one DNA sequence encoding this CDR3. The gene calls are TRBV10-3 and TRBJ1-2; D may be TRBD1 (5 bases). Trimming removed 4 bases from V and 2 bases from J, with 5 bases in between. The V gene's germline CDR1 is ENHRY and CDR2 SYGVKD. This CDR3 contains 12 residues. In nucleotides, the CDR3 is TGTGCCATCAGTGGGGGGAACTATGGCTACACCTTC. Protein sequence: CAISGGNYGYTF.

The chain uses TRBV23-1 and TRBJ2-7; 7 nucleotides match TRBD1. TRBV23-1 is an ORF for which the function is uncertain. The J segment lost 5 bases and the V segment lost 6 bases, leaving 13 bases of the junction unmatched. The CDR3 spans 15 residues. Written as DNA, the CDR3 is TGCGCCAGCAGCCAGGACAGGATGAGTCCCGACGAGCAGTACTTC. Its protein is CASSQDRMSPDEQYF.

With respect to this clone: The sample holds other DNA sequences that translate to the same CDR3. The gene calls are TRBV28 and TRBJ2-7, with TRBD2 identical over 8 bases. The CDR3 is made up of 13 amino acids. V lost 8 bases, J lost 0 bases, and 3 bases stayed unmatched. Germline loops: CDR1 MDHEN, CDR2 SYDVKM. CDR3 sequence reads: CASRRGASYEQYF. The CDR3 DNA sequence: TGTGCCAGCCGGCGGGGGGCCTCCTACGAGCAGTACTTC.

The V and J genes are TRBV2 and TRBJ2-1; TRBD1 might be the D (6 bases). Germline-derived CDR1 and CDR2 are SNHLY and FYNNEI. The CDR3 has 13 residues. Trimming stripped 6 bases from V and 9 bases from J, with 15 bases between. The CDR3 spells CASSPQGITEQFF. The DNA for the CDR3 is TGTGCCAGCAGCCCCCAGGGGATTACTGAGCAGTTCTTC.

The CDR3: CASSPGQDQPQHF. The CDR3 DNA follows: TGTGCCAGCAGCCCAGGGCAGGATCAGCCCCAGCATTTT. The rearrangement uses TRBV5-4 and TRBJ1-5; TRBD1 is a possible D gene (5 bases). Trimming took off 4 bases at V and 5 bases at J, with 10 bases between the two ends. CDR1 is SGHNT, CDR2 YYREEE, per germline (reference sequence). This CDR3 is built from 13 residues.

CDR3 in DNA: TGCGCCAGCGCCCGGGGGACAGAAAGCAGGGAGCTGTTTTTT. Encoded protein: CASARGTESRELFF. The chain recombines TRBV10-1 with TRBJ2-2; D is perhaps TRBD1 (7 bases). V shed 8 bases and J shed 9 bases, with 19 bases lying between them. Germline-derived CDR1 and CDR2 are WNHNN and SYGVQD (reference sequence). This CDR3 has 14 residues.

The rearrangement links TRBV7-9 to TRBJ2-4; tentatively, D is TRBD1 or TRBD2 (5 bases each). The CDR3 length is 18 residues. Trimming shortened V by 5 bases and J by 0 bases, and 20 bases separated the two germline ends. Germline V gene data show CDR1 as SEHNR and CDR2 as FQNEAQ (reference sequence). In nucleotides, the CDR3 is TGTGCCAGCAGCCAAAATGATGGGGGACCCCCAGCCAAAAACATTCAGTACTTC. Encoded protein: CASSQNDGGPPAKNIQYF.

DNA for the CDR3: TGTGCCAGCAGGGGAGGAAACACCATATATTTT. Amino acid sequence: CASRGGNTIYF. The J gene is TRBJ1-3, the V gene TRBV6-1, with D hard to call. The V gene lost 6 bases and the J gene lost 4 bases, with 4 bases spanning the gap. The CDR3 sequence is 11 residues long. CDR1 MNHNS and CDR2 SASEGT come from the germline V gene.

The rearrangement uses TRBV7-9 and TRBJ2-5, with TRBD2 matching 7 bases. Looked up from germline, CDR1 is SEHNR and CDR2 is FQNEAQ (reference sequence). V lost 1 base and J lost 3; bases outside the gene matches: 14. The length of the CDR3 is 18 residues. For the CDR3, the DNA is TGTGCCAGCAGCTTAGGAAGAGGAGCGGGACGCTTCGAAGAGACCCAGTACTTC. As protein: CASSLGRGAGRFEETQYF.

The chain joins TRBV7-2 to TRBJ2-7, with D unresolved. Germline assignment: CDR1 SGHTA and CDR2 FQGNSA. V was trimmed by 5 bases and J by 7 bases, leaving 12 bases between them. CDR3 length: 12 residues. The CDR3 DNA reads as TGTGCCAGCAGCCATAAAATGCGGGAGCAGTACTTC. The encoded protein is CASSHKMREQYF.

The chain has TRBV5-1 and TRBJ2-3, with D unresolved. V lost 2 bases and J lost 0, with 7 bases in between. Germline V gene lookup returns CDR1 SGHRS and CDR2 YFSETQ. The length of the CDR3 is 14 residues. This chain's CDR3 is CASSFRMSTDTQYF. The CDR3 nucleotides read TGCGCCAGCAGCTTTCGGATGAGCACAGATACGCAGTATTTT.

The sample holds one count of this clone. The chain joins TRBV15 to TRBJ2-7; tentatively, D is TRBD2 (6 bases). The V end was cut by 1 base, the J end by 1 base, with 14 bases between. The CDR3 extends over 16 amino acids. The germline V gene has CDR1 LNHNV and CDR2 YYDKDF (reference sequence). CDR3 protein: CATSRGPSSGSYEQYF. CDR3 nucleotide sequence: TGTGCCACCAGCAGAGGCCCCTCAAGCGGGTCCTACGAGCAGTACTTC. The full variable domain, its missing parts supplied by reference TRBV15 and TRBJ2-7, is DAMVIQNPRYQVTQFGKPVTLSCSQTLNHNVMYWYQQKSSQAPKLLFHYYDKDFNNEADTPDNFQSRRPNTSFCFLDIRSPGLGDTAMYLCATSRGPSSGSYEQYFGPGTRLTVT.

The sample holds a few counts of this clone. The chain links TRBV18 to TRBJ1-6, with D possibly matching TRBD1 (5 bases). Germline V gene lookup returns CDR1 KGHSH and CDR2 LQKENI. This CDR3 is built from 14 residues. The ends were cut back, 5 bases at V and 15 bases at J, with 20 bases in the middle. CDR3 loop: CASSGSTGARLLHF. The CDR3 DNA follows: TGTGCCAGCTCAGGCAGCACCGGGGCCCGACTCCTCCACTTT.

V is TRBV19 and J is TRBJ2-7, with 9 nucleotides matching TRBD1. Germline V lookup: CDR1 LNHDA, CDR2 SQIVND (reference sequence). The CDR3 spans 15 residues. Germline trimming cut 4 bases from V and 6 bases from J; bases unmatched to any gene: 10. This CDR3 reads CASSTLWTGETEQYF. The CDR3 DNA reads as TGTGCCAGTAGTACCCTTTGGACAGGGGAGACCGAGCAGTACTTC.

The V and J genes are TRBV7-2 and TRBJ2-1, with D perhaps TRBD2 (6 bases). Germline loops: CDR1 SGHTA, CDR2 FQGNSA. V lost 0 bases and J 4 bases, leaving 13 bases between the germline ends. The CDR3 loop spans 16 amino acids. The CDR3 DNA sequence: TGTGCCAGCAGCTTAGCCGGGACTCGGGTATACAATGAGCAGTTCTTC. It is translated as CASSLAGTRVYNEQFF.

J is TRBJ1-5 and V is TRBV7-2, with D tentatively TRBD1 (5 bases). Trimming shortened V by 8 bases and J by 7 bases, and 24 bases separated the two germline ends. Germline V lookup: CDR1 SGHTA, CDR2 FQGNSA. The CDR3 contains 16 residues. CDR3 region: CASSKHPLAGGQPQHF. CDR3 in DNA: TGTGCCAGCTCCAAGCACCCCTTAGCTGGGGGGCAGCCCCAGCATTTT.

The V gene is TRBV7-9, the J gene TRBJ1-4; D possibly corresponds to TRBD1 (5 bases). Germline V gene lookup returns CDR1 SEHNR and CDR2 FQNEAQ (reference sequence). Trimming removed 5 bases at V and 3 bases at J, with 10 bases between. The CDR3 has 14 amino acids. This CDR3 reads CASSQGAANEKLFF. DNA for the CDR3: TGTGCCAGCAGCCAAGGGGCCGCTAATGAAAAACTGTTTTTT.

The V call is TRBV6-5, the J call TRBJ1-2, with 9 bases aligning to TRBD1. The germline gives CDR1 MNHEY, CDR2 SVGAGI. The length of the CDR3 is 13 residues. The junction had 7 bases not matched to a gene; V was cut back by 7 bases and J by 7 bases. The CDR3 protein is CASKTGGAGGYTF. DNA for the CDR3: TGTGCCAGCAAAACAGGGGGCGCGGGTGGCTACACCTTC.

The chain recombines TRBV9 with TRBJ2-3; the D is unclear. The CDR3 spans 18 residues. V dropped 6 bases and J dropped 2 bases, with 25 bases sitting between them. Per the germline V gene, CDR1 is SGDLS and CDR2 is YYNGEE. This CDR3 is CASTSRGGETLYTDTQYF. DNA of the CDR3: TGTGCCAGCACCAGTCGTGGTGGTGAGACCCTTTACACAGATACGCAGTATTTT.

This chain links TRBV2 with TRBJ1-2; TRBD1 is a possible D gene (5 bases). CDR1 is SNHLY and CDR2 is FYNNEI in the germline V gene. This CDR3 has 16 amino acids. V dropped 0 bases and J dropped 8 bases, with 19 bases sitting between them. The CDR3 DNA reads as TGTGCCAGCAGTGAAGCGTCTTCCAGGGCCATAAGGGGCTACACCTTC. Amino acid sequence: CASSEASSRAIRGYTF.

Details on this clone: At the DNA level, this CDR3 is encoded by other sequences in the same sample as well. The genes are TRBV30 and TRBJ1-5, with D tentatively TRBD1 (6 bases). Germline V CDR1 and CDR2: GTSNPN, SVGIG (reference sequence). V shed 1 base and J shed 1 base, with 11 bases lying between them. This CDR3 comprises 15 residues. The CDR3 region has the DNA TGTGCCTGGAGTGCACGGGGGGCGAGCAATCAGCCCCAGCATTTT. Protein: CAWSARGASNQPQHF.

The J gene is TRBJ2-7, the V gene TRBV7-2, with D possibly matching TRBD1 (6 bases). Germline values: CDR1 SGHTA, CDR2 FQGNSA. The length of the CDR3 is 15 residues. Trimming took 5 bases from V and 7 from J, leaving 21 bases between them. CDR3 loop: CASSPGQIALWEQYF. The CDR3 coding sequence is TGTGCCAGCAGCCCCGGACAGATAGCCCTGTGGGAGCAGTACTTC. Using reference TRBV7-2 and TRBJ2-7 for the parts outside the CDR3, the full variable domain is GAGVSQSPSNKVTEKGKDVELRCDPISGHTALYWYRQSLGQGLEFLIYFQGNSAPDKSGLPSDRFSAERTGGSVSTLTIQRTQQEDSAVYLCASSPGQIALWEQYFGPGTRLTVT.